Listed below are T cell receptor beta chains from one sample, sequenced in a study of T cells in Graves' hyperthyroidism and ophthalmopathy. TCRdb reprocessed the multiplex PCR reads with MiXCR, giving one entry per CDR3 protein. This table has 600,000 to 750,000 distinct CDR3 sequences, around 16% appearing once. Sequenced material: blood. The receptor set was obtained from a middle-aged man with Graves' hyperthyroidism. Both conserved end residues are part of each CDR3. D genes are given only for firm matches. Only part of the rows carry a size: once, few, many, or a class if the clone is expanded.

many	TRBV28	.	TRBJ2-7	CASSFSHGADSYEQYF	TGTGCCAGCAGTTTTTCTCATGGAGCGGATTCCTACGAGCAGTACTTC
.	TRBV20-1	TRBD2	TRBJ2-2	CSARLAGEYAGELFF	TGCAGTGCAAGACTAGCGGGAGAGTACGCCGGGGAGCTGTTTTTT
few	TRBV27	.	TRBJ2-2	CASSKLGQKLRAGELFF	TGTGCCAGCAGTAAATTGGGGCAGAAGCTAAGAGCCGGGGAGCTGTTTTTT
.	TRBV9	TRBD1	TRBJ1-5	CASSAGQGAQPQHF	TGTGCCAGCAGCGCGGGACAGGGGGCCCAGCCCCAGCATTTT
many	TRBV2	.	TRBJ1-2	CASSDVVRSNYGYTF	TGTGCCAGCAGTGACGTTGTCAGAAGTAACTATGGCTACACCTTC
many	TRBV19	.	TRBJ2-6	CASSYAGANVLTF	TGTGCCAGTAGTTACGCTGGGGCCAACGTCCTGACTTTC
.	TRBV10-3	TRBD2	TRBJ2-1	CAISDAGTSGSSFNEQFF	TGTGCCATCAGTGACGCCGGGACTAGCGGGAGTTCGTTCAATGAGCAGTTCTTC
.	TRBV3-1	TRBD1	TRBJ2-7	CASSQEGTGNSYEQYF	TGTGCCAGCAGCCAAGAGGGGACAGGGAACTCCTACGAGCAGTACTTC
few	TRBV18	.	TRBJ1-3	CASSQTDPSGNTIYF	TGTGCCAGCTCTCAGACAGACCCCTCTGGAAACACCATATATTTT
many	TRBV27	.	TRBJ2-5	CASSKSPRGQETQYF	TGTGCCAGCAGCAAATCGCCCAGGGGTCAAGAGACCCAGTACTTC
.	TRBV28	TRBD1	TRBJ2-7	CASTSGGQGGDEQYF	TGTGCCAGCACGAGCGGAGGACAGGGTGGAGATGAGCAGTACTTC
many	TRBV7-2	.	TRBJ2-2	CASSLGVAGELFF	TGTGCCAGCAGCTTAGGTGTAGCCGGGGAGCTGTTTTTT
.	TRBV6-1	.	TRBJ2-7	CASSEGQVSSYEQYF	TGTGCCAGCAGTGAAGGACAGGTTAGCTCCTACGAGCAGTACTTC